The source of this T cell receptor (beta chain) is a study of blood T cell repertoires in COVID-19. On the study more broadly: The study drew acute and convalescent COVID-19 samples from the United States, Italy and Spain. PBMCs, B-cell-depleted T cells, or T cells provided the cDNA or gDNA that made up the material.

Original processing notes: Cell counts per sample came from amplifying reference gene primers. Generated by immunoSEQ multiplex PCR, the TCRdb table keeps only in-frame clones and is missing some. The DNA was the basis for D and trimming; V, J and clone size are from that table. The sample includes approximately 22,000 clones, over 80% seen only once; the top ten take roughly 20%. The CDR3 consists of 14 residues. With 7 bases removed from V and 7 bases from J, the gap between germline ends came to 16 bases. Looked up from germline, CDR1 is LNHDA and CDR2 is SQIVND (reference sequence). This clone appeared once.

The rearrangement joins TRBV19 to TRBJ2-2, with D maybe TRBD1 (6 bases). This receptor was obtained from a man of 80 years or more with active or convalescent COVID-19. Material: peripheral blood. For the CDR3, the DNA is TGTGCCAGTACCCTCCTAGGACAGTTCGGGGAGCTGTTTTTT. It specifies CASTLLGQFGELFF.